This TCR beta chain was captured by sequencing in a study of blood T cells in healthy people across ages. The CDR3 is 15 amino acids. Germline-derived CDR1 and CDR2 are MNHEY and SMNVEV (reference sequence). Worth noting for this clonotype: A read error may produce the germline difference seen at one junction end.

The use of a sample-barcoded 5' primer and a J-beta primer mix characterized a second PCR of about 6 to 12 cycles. TCRdb analysed the 5' RACE reads with MiXCR anew, one entry per CDR3 protein. The sample lists about 1.4 million distinct CDR3 sequences, roughly 64% occurring once. The rearrangement links TRBV27 to TRBJ1-2, with D uncertain. The sequencing input was blood. The TCR sequence derives from a man aged 18 to 30 in good health. CDR3 residues: CASSLGPEANCGYTF. The CDR3 DNA sequence: TGTGCCAGCAGTTTAGGACCGGAAGCTAACTGTGGCTACACCTTC.